This is a list of T cell receptor beta chains from one sample in a study of Graves' ophthalmopathy and Graves' hyperthyroidism. TCRdb fed the multiplex PCR reads into MiXCR, producing one record per CDR3 protein. There are 580,000 or so distinct CDR3 sequences in the sample; under 45% occur only once, and over 3.5% lies in the top ten. Source material: peripheral blood or thyroid tissue (not recorded which). These receptors all stem from an adult man with Graves' hyperthyroidism. Both conserved end residues are part of each CDR3.

cdr3_length: 17
j_call: TRBJ2-5
v_call: TRBV7-6
cdr3_aa: CASSLPTGAGGRETQYF

cdr3_length: 20
j_call: TRBJ1-1
v_call: TRBV7-6
cdr3_aa: CASSPLGLSAGTSGGTEAFF

cdr3_length: 15
j_call: TRBJ1-6
v_call: TRBV25-1
cdr3_aa: CASSELPGINSPLHF

cdr3_length: 14
j_call: TRBJ1-2
v_call: TRBV9
cdr3_aa: CASSVDFNGKGYTF

cdr3_length: 15
j_call: TRBJ1-4
v_call: TRBV20-1
cdr3_aa: CSARDTGVSNEKLFF

cdr3_length: 14
j_call: TRBJ2-5
v_call: TRBV24-1
cdr3_aa: CATSERQGLEPQYF

cdr3_length: 13
j_call: TRBJ2-7
v_call: TRBV20-1
cdr3_aa: CSAPPGPGDEQYF

cdr3_length: 15
j_call: TRBJ2-7
v_call: TRBV12-5
cdr3_aa: CASGPTGTSSYEQYF

cdr3_length: 16
j_call: TRBJ2-6
v_call: TRBV13
cdr3_aa: CASSLGRGTGANVLTF

cdr3_length: 20
j_call: TRBJ1-1
v_call: TRBV9
cdr3_aa: CASSSGPGQGLSGGYTEAFF

cdr3_length: 14
j_call: TRBJ2-1
v_call: TRBV29-1
cdr3_aa: CSVKTGGAYNEQFF

cdr3_length: 15
j_call: TRBJ1-1
v_call: TRBV19
cdr3_aa: CASSMHRGGNTEAFF

cdr3_length: 13
j_call: TRBJ1-1
v_call: TRBV2
cdr3_aa: CASTQEMNTEAFF

cdr3_length: 17
j_call: TRBJ1-1
v_call: TRBV29-1
cdr3_aa: CSLYGLGQGVGGTEAFF

cdr3_length: 12
j_call: TRBJ1-1
v_call: TRBV3-1
cdr3_aa: CAGSQVTNEAFF

cdr3_length: 15
j_call: TRBJ2-3
v_call: TRBV29-1
cdr3_aa: CSVEEGQGSTDTQYF

cdr3_length: 13
j_call: TRBJ1-4
v_call: TRBV7-9
cdr3_aa: CASSPQGGEKLFF

cdr3_length: 14
j_call: TRBJ1-1
v_call: TRBV24-1
cdr3_aa: CATSEIHEDTEAFF

cdr3_length: 14
j_call: TRBJ1-2
v_call: TRBV24-1
cdr3_aa: CATSDGTGYYGYTF

cdr3_length: 14
j_call: TRBJ2-2
v_call: TRBV29-1
cdr3_aa: CSVLRTGISRELFF

cdr3_length: 13
j_call: TRBJ1-2
v_call: TRBV30
cdr3_aa: CAWSYHPNYGYTF

cdr3_length: 15
j_call: TRBJ2-2
v_call: TRBV29-1
cdr3_aa: CSVGGTSETYGELFF

cdr3_length: 14
j_call: TRBJ1-2
v_call: TRBV24-1
cdr3_aa: CATSDPGTGYGYTF

cdr3_length: 11
j_call: TRBJ1-4
v_call: TRBV29-1
cdr3_aa: CSVEGGEKLFF

cdr3_length: 16
j_call: TRBJ2-3
v_call: TRBV7-2
cdr3_aa: CASSSSTSASLDTQYF

cdr3_length: 15
j_call: TRBJ2-5
v_call: TRBV28
cdr3_aa: CASSLFSAGQETQYF

cdr3_length: 12
j_call: -
v_call: TRBV20-1
cdr3_aa: CSAREGAPEQFF

cdr3_length: 14
j_call: TRBJ1-1
v_call: TRBV5-1
cdr3_aa: CASSLTPANTEAFF

cdr3_length: 14
j_call: TRBJ2-7
v_call: TRBV9
cdr3_aa: CASSIGQENYEQYF

cdr3_length: 10
j_call: TRBJ2-5
v_call: TRBV6-1
cdr3_aa: CASRWETQYF

cdr3_length: 14
j_call: TRBJ1-1
v_call: TRBV19
cdr3_aa: CASSIWGGNTEAFF